This is a list of T cell receptor beta chains from one sample in a study of cytomegalovirus exposure and HLA in healthy donors. Assay used: immunoSEQ multiplex PCR; TCRdb lists only in-frame clones, some missing. The repertoire has 100,000 to 150,000 clones, 60% to 80% of them found once; the top ten carry 15% to 20%. The sequencing input was PBMCs. The receptors here all came from a man in his forties or fifties in good health and CMV-seropositive. Each CDR3 is given without its conserved first and last residue. Each record gives: J gene, V gene, D gene, clone size, CDR3 protein. D genes are given only for firm matches. Size tells how often a clone was seen (once, few, many) or the class of an expanded clone, and some rows leave it out.

TRBJ2-6	TRBV4-1	NA	once	ASSQPTESHPGANVLT
TRBJ1-3	TRBV4-1	NA	NA	ASSPIDSPGQNSGNTIY
TRBJ2-5	TRBV5-1	NA	NA	ASSNAQGSETQY
TRBJ2-1	TRBV27	TRBD1	NA	ASAWDRWGNEQF
TRBJ1-5	TRBV28	NA	once	ASSYFPDSNQPQH
TRBJ2-7	TRBV19	TRBD1	NA	ASSTQGTYEQY
TRBJ1-5	TRBV9	TRBD1	NA	ASSIQGESGQPQH
TRBJ1-5	TRBV28	TRBD1	NA	ASSLVQGNQPQH
TRBJ2-1	TRBV6-6	NA	NA	ASSPDWNNEQF
TRBJ1-2	TRBV19	NA	NA	ASTGRGRSVGYT
TRBJ2-3	TRBV27	TRBD2	NA	ASSSLAGFSTDTQY
TRBJ2-5	TRBV2	TRBD2	NA	ASSAQGLAEETQY
TRBJ2-7	TRBV2	NA	NA	ASSENPETYEQY
TRBJ2-7	TRBV21-1	NA	NA	ASSKAWYDRDSYEQY
TRBJ2-7	TRBV4-3	NA	NA	ASSQDRYSPYEQY
TRBJ1-2	TRBV7-2	TRBD1	NA	ASSLDRGYGYT
TRBJ1-4	TRBV28	NA	NA	ASSSPTVWNEKLF
TRBJ2-3	TRBV18	NA	few	ASSPVGDTQY
TRBJ2-5	TRBV19	TRBD2	NA	ASSIGGRGSGQETQY
TRBJ1-2	TRBV28	TRBD1	NA	ASSFQDRRYGYT
TRBJ2-7	TRBV11-2	TRBD2	NA	ASSLRGGEAGVYEQY
TRBJ1-3	TRBV7-2	NA	NA	ASSLSPSTAGNTIY
TRBJ2-5	TRBV7-6	TRBD2	NA	ASSELAGGQETQY
TRBJ2-7	TRBV7-4	NA	NA	ASSPRAYEQY
TRBJ1-2	TRBV7-9	NA	NA	ASRSTEAKGYT
TRBJ2-7	TRBV19	TRBD1	NA	ASGGDRGYEQY
TRBJ2-2	TRBV5-5	NA	few	ASSSSRGGDGELF
TRBJ1-4	TRBV29-1	NA	NA	SVGVGGQTNEKLF
TRBJ2-7	TRBV25-1	TRBD1	NA	ASSDGIQGGYEQY
TRBJ2-5	TRBV6-5	TRBD2	NA	ASSYRGLASQETQY
TRBJ1-6	TRBV29-1	NA	NA	SVFGGPGRSLH
TRBJ2-1	TRBV5-1	NA	NA	ASSLSSYNEQF
TRBJ2-1	TRBV5-1	NA	NA	ASSLWAGNSYNEQF
TRBJ2-5	TRBV4-3	NA	few	ASSQDRGTGKYQETQY
TRBJ1-2	TRBV28	NA	NA	ASSLSGDYGYT
TRBJ2-1	TRBV6-1	NA	NA	ASTGDVNEQF
TRBJ1-3	TRBV5-1	NA	NA	ASSLEGLSSGNTIY
TRBJ2-3	TRBV28	NA	once	ASSSPRVWTPGYEAGSKDTQY
TRBJ2-1	TRBV27	TRBD2	NA	ASSVQRGSSYNEQF
TRBJ1-5	TRBV18	NA	NA	ASSPLSRGEQPQH
TRBJ2-5	TRBV25-1	NA	NA	ASSATTGKETQY
TRBJ2-7	TRBV7-6	NA	NA	ASILQGLYYEQY
TRBJ1-2	TRBV5-1	NA	NA	ASSFTGTGYT
TRBJ2-2	TRBV19	NA	NA	ASSITGSPELF
TRBJ2-7	TRBV5-5	TRBD2	few	ASSYPGTNEQY
TRBJ2-7	TRBV19	TRBD2	NA	ATGTSGGVNYEQY
TRBJ1-3	TRBV23-1	TRBD1	NA	ASSTQGAGGLSGNTIY
TRBJ2-7	TRBV19	NA	NA	ASSIDGEGGAYEQY
TRBJ2-3	TRBV11-2	NA	NA	ASSYGTPKGTQY
TRBJ1-2	TRBV18	NA	NA	ASSLEDYGYT
TRBJ2-1	TRBV9	TRBD1	once	ASSRDSGYNEQF
TRBJ1-1	TRBV28	NA	NA	ASGSLTGTEAF
TRBJ2-2	TRBV27	TRBD2	few	ASSLLAGVLGTGELF
TRBJ1-4	TRBV5-1	TRBD1	NA	ASSQGGQGSEKLF
TRBJ1-2	TRBV21-1	NA	NA	ARYTGTPANYGYT